The entry that follows covers one TCR beta chain sequence. As yet, its antigen is unknown. This entry comes from a study of cytomegalovirus exposure and HLA in healthy donors. Overall study results and limits: The authors confirmed in vitro that three CMV-associated chains were specific for CMV antigens. TCR beta V segments were, for the most part, productive about 87% or about 30% of the time in an earlier analysis.

Researchers ran the PCR with 60 Vbeta and 13 Jbeta primers. Method: immunoSEQ multiplex PCR; TCRdb's copy keeps in-frame clones and lacks some. The table lists 100,000 to 150,000 clones, around 67% of them singletons. Source material: PBMCs. This clonotype originated in a man in his 60s in good health and CMV-seropositive.

The CDR3 sequence is CASSLNGNTGELFF. The CDR3 nucleotides are TGTGCCAGCAGCTTGAACGGGAACACCGGGGAGCTGTTTTTT. The chain is built from TRBV7-9 and TRBJ2-2; D is unclear. The V gene's germline CDR1 is SEHNR and CDR2 FQNEAQ (reference sequence). The V end was cut by 3 bases, the J end by 1 base, with 6 bases between. The length of the CDR3 is 14 residues.